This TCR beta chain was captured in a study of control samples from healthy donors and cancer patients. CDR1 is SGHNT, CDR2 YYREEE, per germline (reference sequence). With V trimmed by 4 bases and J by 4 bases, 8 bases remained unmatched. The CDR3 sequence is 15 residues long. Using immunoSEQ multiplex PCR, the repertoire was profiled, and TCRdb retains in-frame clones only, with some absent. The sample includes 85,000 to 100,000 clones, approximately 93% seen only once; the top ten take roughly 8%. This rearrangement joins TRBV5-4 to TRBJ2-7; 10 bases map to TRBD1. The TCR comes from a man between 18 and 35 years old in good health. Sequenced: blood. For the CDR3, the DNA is TGTGCCAGCAGCCAGGGACAGGGGAGGTTATACGAGCAGTACTTC. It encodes CASSQGQGRLYEQYF.